One sample yielded the 32 T cell receptor beta chains listed below, sequenced in a study of shared clonotypes between healthy human individuals. Profiling relied on immunoSEQ multiplex PCR, and the TCRdb table lists in-frame clones only, not all of them. The sample holds around 2.5 million clones, 93% seen once. Sequenced material: naive CD4+ T cells from PBMCs. This sample's subset: CD45RA+ positively selected. The receptors derive from a man between 18 and 35 years old in good health. Some clones in this sample may be carry-over from other donors' samples.

The chain uses TRBV5-6 and TRBJ2-1; tentatively, D is TRBD2 (7 bases). Trimming took off 3 bases at V and 6 bases at J, with 22 bases between the two ends. Germline CDR1 and CDR2: SGHDT and YYEEEE. This CDR3 comprises 17 residues. CDR3 nucleotides: TGTGCCAGCAGCTCGGAATGGGGGCGGGAGTTATCCAATGAGCAGTTCTTC. Residues: CASSSEWGRELSNEQFF.

The table lists this clone with a count of one. V gene TRBV29-1 combines with J gene TRBJ1-1; D is perhaps TRBD1 (5 bases). CDR1 SQVTM and CDR2 ANQGSEA come from the germline V gene. V was cut by 5 bases and J by 3 bases, with 19 bases left in between. This CDR3 spans 15 amino acids. The CDR3: CSVMEGFGGYTEAFF. DNA of the CDR3: TGCAGCGTTATGGAGGGGTTCGGGGGATACACTGAAGCTTTCTTT.

The rearrangement links TRBV27 to TRBJ1-2; 7 positions match TRBD1. V dropped 6 bases and J dropped 9; count of bases not matched to a gene: 10. There are 13 residues in the CDR3. Per germline, CDR1 MNHEY and CDR2 SMNVEV (reference sequence). This chain's CDR3 is CASRSGTEDRYTF. In DNA form, the CDR3 reads TGTGCCAGCAGATCCGGGACAGAGGATCGCTACACCTTC.

The rearrangement joins TRBV28 to TRBJ1-2, with TRBD1 as a possible D gene (6 bases). V was clipped by 4 bases and J by 0 bases, with 15 bases between them. The CDR3 runs to 16 residues. The germline V gene has CDR1 MDHEN and CDR2 SYDVKM. This CDR3 reads CASSSPQGTANYGYTF. The CDR3 DNA is TGTGCCAGCAGTTCCCCACAGGGAACGGCTAACTATGGCTACACCTTC.

V is TRBV28 and J is TRBJ1-2, with D tentatively TRBD1 (6 bases). V was clipped by 3 bases and J by 4 bases, with 18 bases between them. The CDR3 extends over 16 amino acids. CDR1 is MDHEN and CDR2 is SYDVKM in the germline V gene. The CDR3 reads CASSLHRARQSYGYTF. DNA for the CDR3: TGTGCCAGCAGTTTGCACAGGGCCCGCCAGTCCTATGGCTACACCTTC.

The V call is TRBV28, the J call TRBJ2-1; 11 nucleotides match TRBD2. J lost 4 bases, V lost 3 bases, and 2 bases had no gene match. The length of the CDR3 is 15 residues. CDR1 is MDHEN, CDR2 SYDVKM, per germline. The CDR3 protein is CASSLGLADYNEQFF. DNA of the CDR3: TGTGCCAGCAGTTTGGGACTAGCGGATTACAATGAGCAGTTCTTC.

V gene TRBV28 combines with J gene TRBJ2-7, with TRBD1 as a possible D gene (6 bases). Deletions cut 3 bases from V and 12 bases from J, with 15 bases between. Germline loops: CDR1 MDHEN, CDR2 SYDVKM. The CDR3 is made up of 12 amino acids. CDR3 region: CASSFGTQILYF. CDR3 bases: TGTGCCAGCAGTTTCGGGACACAGATTCTGTACTTC.

This chain connects TRBV7-9 to TRBJ2-3, with D unclear. The CDR3 extends over 15 amino acids. V was clipped by 5 bases and J by 2 bases, with 14 bases between them. Germline assignment: CDR1 SEHNR and CDR2 FQNEAQ (reference sequence). CDR3 sequence reads: CASSERATPTDTQYF. The CDR3 DNA sequence: TGTGCCAGCAGCGAAAGGGCGACCCCCACAGATACGCAGTATTTT.

The chain links TRBV5-1 to TRBJ2-7; D gene unclear. Germline CDR1 and CDR2: SGHRS and YFSETQ. CDR3 length equals 14 residues. The V end lost 3 bases, the J end lost 7 bases, and 17 bases lay between the germline ends. The CDR3 DNA sequence: TGCGCCAGCAGCTCCAACGGACCGACGAGGGAGCAGTACTTC. Its translation: CASSSNGPTREQYF.

This rearrangement joins TRBV30 to TRBJ2-1; TRBD2 matches 10 bases. The J segment lost 1 base and the V segment lost 1 base, leaving 1 base of the junction unmatched. CDR1 is GTSNPN and CDR2 is SVGIG in the germline V gene (reference sequence). The CDR3 contains 15 residues. Here the CDR3 reads CAWSGLAGSYNEQFF. CDR3 sequence (DNA): TGTGCCTGGAGTGGACTAGCGGGTTCCTACAATGAGCAGTTCTTC. Using reference TRBV30 and TRBJ2-1 for the parts outside the CDR3, the full variable domain is SQTIHQWPATLVQPVGSPLSLECTVEGTSNPNLYWYRQAAGRGLQLLFYSVGIGQISSEVPQNLSASRPQDRQFILSSKKLLLSDSGFYLCAWSGLAGSYNEQFFGPGTRLTVL.

The rearrangement links TRBV7-9 to TRBJ1-4; the D is unclear. The CDR3 is 12 residues long. Germline V lookup: CDR1 SEHNR, CDR2 FQNEAQ (reference sequence). Trimming took off 4 bases at V and 2 bases at J, with 2 bases between the two ends. The CDR3 region has the DNA TGTGCCAGCAGCTCGACTAATGAAAAACTGTTTTTT. Its protein is CASSSTNEKLFF.

The chain employs TRBV19 and TRBJ1-1; the match to TRBD1 covers 7 bases. Germline CDR1 reads LNHDA; CDR2 reads SQIVND (reference sequence). The CDR3 is 15 residues long. J lost 1 base, V lost 5 bases, and 7 bases had no gene match. The CDR3 reads CASSVTGQANTEAFF. The CDR3 region has the DNA TGTGCCAGTAGTGTAACCGGACAGGCGAACACTGAAGCTTTCTTT.

The chain couples TRBV19 to TRBJ1-4; maybe TRBD1 (6 bases). CDR1 is LNHDA and CDR2 is SQIVND in the germline V gene (reference sequence). The V gene lost 6 bases and the J gene lost 8 bases, with 16 bases spanning the gap. The CDR3 consists of 14 residues. The CDR3 DNA follows: TGTGCCAGTAGCACATGGGGGCTTGGCGAAAAACTGTTTTTT. It yields the protein CASSTWGLGEKLFF. The complete variable domain, with remaining parts taken from reference TRBV19 and TRBJ1-4, reads DGGITQSPKYLFRKEGQNVTLSCEQNLNHDAMYWYRQDPGQGLRLIYYSQIVNDFQKGDIAEGYSVSREKKESFPLTVTSAQKNPTAFYLCASSTWGLGEKLFFGSGTQLSVL.

The chain links TRBV27 to TRBJ1-5, with 8 bases fitting TRBD1. The length of the CDR3 is 16 residues. The J segment lost 7 bases and the V segment lost 0 bases, leaving 8 bases of the junction unmatched. Germline V lookup: CDR1 MNHEY, CDR2 SMNVEV (reference sequence). The CDR3, as DNA: TGTGCCAGCAGTTTATCGAAAGGACAGGGAGAACAGCCCCAGCATTTT. Amino acid sequence: CASSLSKGQGEQPQHF.

The V gene is TRBV7-2, the J gene TRBJ2-1; D is tentatively TRBD1 or TRBD2 (5 bases each). V lost 6 bases and J lost 5, with 14 bases in between. The CDR3 contains 14 residues. Germline V gene lookup returns CDR1 SGHTA and CDR2 FQGNSA. This chain's CDR3 is CASRSGTGNNEQFF. The DNA of the CDR3 is TGTGCCAGCAGATCCGGGACGGGAAACAATGAGCAGTTCTTC.

The chain combines TRBV4-1 with TRBJ1-2; D ambiguous. The V gene's germline CDR1 is MGHRA and CDR2 YSYEKL. V was cut by 1 base and J by 5 bases, with 14 bases left in between. The CDR3 extends over 15 amino acids. The CDR3 here is CASSQVGRRLYGYTF. CDR3 DNA sequence: TGCGCCAGCAGCCAAGTCGGACGGAGATTATATGGCTACACCTTC.

V and J are TRBV11-2 and TRBJ1-3, with 7 bases aligning to TRBD1. V dropped 5 bases and J dropped 0; count of bases not matched to a gene: 7. Germline CDR1 is SGHAT and CDR2 is FQNNGV. The CDR3 contains 16 residues. The CDR3 reads CASSRQGSPSGNTIYF. Written as DNA, the CDR3 is TGTGCCAGCAGCCGACAGGGTTCACCCTCTGGAAACACCATATATTTT. Filled out from reference TRBV11-2 and TRBJ1-3, the complete variable domain reads EAGVAQSPRYKIIEKRQSVAFWCNPISGHATLYWYQQILGQGPKLLIQFQNNGVVDDSQLPKDRFSAERLKGVDSTLKIQPAKLEDSAVYLCASSRQGSPSGNTIYFGEGSWLTVV.

The rearrangement joins TRBV5-1 to TRBJ1-1; 12 positions agree with TRBD1. J was trimmed by 5 bases and V by 3 bases; bases with no gene match: 8. Germline CDR1 and CDR2: SGHRS and YFSETQ. The CDR3 sequence is 16 residues long. The CDR3 loop is CASSSRPGQGATEAFF. The CDR3 coding sequence is TGCGCCAGCAGCTCCCGCCCGGGACAGGGGGCTACTGAAGCTTTCTTT.

The rearrangement uses TRBV5-1 and TRBJ2-7; 7 nucleotides match TRBD2. The germline V gene has CDR1 SGHRS and CDR2 YFSETQ. Trimming took 0 bases from V and 7 from J; bases not matched to a gene: 7. The CDR3 is 14 amino acids. CDR3 sequence (DNA): TGCGCCAGCAGCTTGGGGGCGGGAGCGGGTGAGCAGTACTTC. It is translated as CASSLGAGAGEQYF.

J is TRBJ2-6 and V is TRBV7-2, with D possibly being TRBD1 (6 bases). Germline V gene sequence: CDR1 SGHTA, CDR2 FQGNSA. The CDR3 is 17 amino acids. V lost 6 bases and J lost 0, with 15 bases in between. The CDR3: CASSIGGTTSGANVLTF. The CDR3, as DNA: TGTGCCAGCAGTATAGGGGGAACGACCTCTGGGGCCAACGTCCTGACTTTC.

This clone has only one observation. V usage is TRBV5-1 and J usage is TRBJ2-1; 12 nucleotides line up with TRBD2. Germline-derived CDR1 and CDR2 are SGHRS and YFSETQ. The CDR3 runs to 15 residues. With 5 bases clipped from V and 7 bases from J, the junction kept 7 bases outside the gene matches. CDR3 sequence: CASRATSGSGNEQFF. As DNA, the CDR3 is TGCGCCAGCAGGGCGACTAGCGGGAGCGGAAATGAGCAGTTCTTC.

The J gene is TRBJ2-4, the V gene TRBV30; D is possibly TRBD1 (5 bases). The CDR3 sequence is 16 residues long. The germline V and J ends were trimmed by 3 bases and 0 bases, with 15 bases remaining between them. Germline V gene data show CDR1 as GTSNPN and CDR2 as SVGIG (reference sequence). CDR3 DNA sequence: TGTGCCTGGAGCCCGACAGTTCTTCTAGCCAAAAACATTCAGTACTTC. Protein sequence: CAWSPTVLLAKNIQYF.

The genes are TRBV29-1 and TRBJ2-7; 8 bases match TRBD2. After removal of 4 bases from V and 5 bases from J, the junction contained 7 bases not matched to a gene. CDR1 is SQVTM and CDR2 is ANQGSEA in the germline V gene. This CDR3 region has 13 residues. CDR3: CSVAGRARDEQYF. The CDR3 DNA reads TGCAGCGTTGCCGGGAGGGCCAGGGACGAGCAGTACTTC.

The V gene is TRBV27, the J gene TRBJ2-5; no firm D call. Germline V CDR1 and CDR2: MNHEY, SMNVEV (reference sequence). The CDR3 runs to 13 residues. Trimming stripped 5 bases from V and 3 bases from J, with 10 bases between. The CDR3: CASSPTLKETQYF. Written as DNA, the CDR3 is TGTGCCAGCAGTCCAACCCTCAAAGAGACCCAGTACTTC.

The genes are TRBV5-8 and TRBJ2-1; 10 bases align to TRBD1. Germline V gene lookup returns CDR1 SGHTS and CDR2 YDEGEE. The ends lost 0 bases at V and 8 bases at J; junction bases unmatched: 5. The CDR3 contains 15 residues. CDR3 amino acids: CASSLGTGTGDEQFF. In nucleotides, the CDR3 is TGTGCCAGCAGCTTGGGGACCGGGACAGGGGATGAGCAGTTCTTC. Full variable domain (rest looked up from reference TRBV5-8 and TRBJ2-1): EAGVTQSPTHLIKTRGQQATLRCSPISGHTSVYWYQQALGLGLQFLLWYDEGEERNRGNFPPRFSGRQFPNYSSELNVNALELEDSALYLCASSLGTGTGDEQFFGPGTRLTVL.

The rearrangement links TRBV18 to TRBJ1-2; D is uncertain. V lost 1 base to trimming and J lost 0 bases, with 15 bases between them. The length of the CDR3 is 17 residues. Germline values: CDR1 KGHSH, CDR2 LQKENI. DNA of the CDR3: TGTGCCAGCTCACCACGCGGAGACTCTAACTCTAACTATGGCTACACCTTC. This sequence encodes CASSPRGDSNSNYGYTF.

As to this clone: Other DNA sequences within the sample encode an identical CDR3. The rearrangement uses TRBV11-1 and TRBJ2-7; 12 bases are shared with TRBD1. V lost 1 base and J lost 4; bases outside the gene matches: 2. The CDR3 is 15 amino acids. The V gene's germline CDR1 is SGHAT and CDR2 FQDESV (reference sequence). For the CDR3, the DNA is TGTGCCAGCAGCTTAGGGGACAGGGGGCCTTACGAGCAGTACTTC. It codes for CASSLGDRGPYEQYF.

This chain links TRBV7-2 with TRBJ2-7, with D perhaps matching TRBD2 (5 bases). The CDR3 length is 14 residues. CDR1 SGHTA and CDR2 FQGNSA come from the germline V gene. Trimming shortened V by 2 bases and J by 6 bases, and 14 bases separated the two germline ends. CDR3 amino acids: CASSLIKGDSEQYF. The DNA for the CDR3 is TGTGCCAGCAGCTTAATCAAGGGAGACTCCGAGCAGTACTTC.

This chain joins TRBV30 and TRBJ2-3; D not certain. Germline CDR1 and CDR2: GTSNPN and SVGIG (reference sequence). Trimming pared 2 bases from V and 0 bases from J, leaving 9 bases between. The CDR3 contains 14 residues. The CDR3 bases are TGTGCCTGGAGTAGTGACGGCAGCACAGATACGCAGTATTTT. Translation: CAWSSDGSTDTQYF.

V is TRBV18 and J is TRBJ2-5, with D hard to call. CDR1 and CDR2 (germline): KGHSH, LQKENI. This CDR3 has 15 residues. V was cut by 5 bases and J by 1 base, with 14 bases left in between. The CDR3 spells CASSIQGMGQETQYF. In nucleotides, the CDR3 is TGTGCCAGCTCAATTCAAGGCATGGGCCAAGAGACCCAGTACTTC.

In DNA form, the CDR3 reads TGTGCCAGCTCCCGGGCCGGGGCCAACGTCCTGACTTTC. It encodes CASSRAGANVLTF. J is TRBJ2-6 and V is TRBV18; no reliable D call. The CDR3 is made up of 13 amino acids. V lost 6 bases and J 4 bases, leaving 7 bases between the germline ends. Germline lookup yields CDR1 KGHSH and CDR2 LQKENI.

This chain joins TRBV21-1 and TRBJ2-4; the D call in the table, TRBD2, was not verified against the DNA. TRBV21-1 is designated a pseudogene. The CDR3 is 17 amino acids. CDR3: CASSKERLPLAKNIQYF. DNA for the CDR3: TGTGCCAGCAGCAAAGAGAGGCTGCCTCTAGCCAAAAACATTCAGTACTTC.